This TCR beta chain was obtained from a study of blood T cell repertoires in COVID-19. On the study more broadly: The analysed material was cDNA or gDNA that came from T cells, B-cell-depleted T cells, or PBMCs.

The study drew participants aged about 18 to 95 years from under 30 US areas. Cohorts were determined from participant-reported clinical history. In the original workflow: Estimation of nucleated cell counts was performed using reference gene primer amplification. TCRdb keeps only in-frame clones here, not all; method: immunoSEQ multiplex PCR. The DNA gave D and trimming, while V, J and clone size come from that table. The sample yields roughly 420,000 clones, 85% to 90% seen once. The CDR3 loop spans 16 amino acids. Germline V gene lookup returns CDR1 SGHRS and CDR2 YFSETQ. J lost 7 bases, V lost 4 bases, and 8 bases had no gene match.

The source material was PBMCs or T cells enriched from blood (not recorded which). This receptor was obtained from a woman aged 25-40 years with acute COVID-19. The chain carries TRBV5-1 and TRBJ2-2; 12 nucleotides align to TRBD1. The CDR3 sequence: CASSPGTGGFNGELFF. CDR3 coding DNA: TGCGCCAGCAGCCCCGGGACAGGGGGCTTTAACGGGGAGCTGTTTTTT. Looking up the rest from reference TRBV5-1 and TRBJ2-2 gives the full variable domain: KAGVTQTPRYLIKTRGQQVTLSCSPISGHRSVSWYQQTPGQGLQFLFEYFSETQRNKGNFPGRFSGRQFSNSRSEMNVSTLELGDSALYLCASSPGTGGFNGELFFGEGSRLTVL.